The present T cell receptor beta chain was sequenced within a study of cytomegalovirus exposure and HLA in healthy donors. Notes on the study in general: It was reported that TCR beta sequences correctly inferred the HLA-A and HLA-B alleles for most subjects. Reports showed the classifier diagnosing cytomegalovirus status with high specificity and sensitivity.

Germline-derived CDR1 and CDR2 are SEHNR and FQNEAQ (reference sequence). This CDR3 spans 15 amino acids. V lost 6 bases to trimming and J lost 4 bases; unmatched junction nucleotides: 10. As concerns this clone: Its antigen is not known.

Vbeta (60) and Jbeta (13) primers were used in the PCR. Here immunoSEQ multiplex PCR was the method, and the copy in TCRdb shows in-frame clones only, minus some. Among 150,000 to 200,000 clones listed, about 76% were seen once. The sample comprised PBMCs. The chain combines TRBV7-9 with TRBJ2-3, with 7 nucleotides matching TRBD1. The clonotype was recovered from a female donor in good health and CMV-seronegative. The CDR3 DNA sequence: TGTGCCAGCAGAACAACAGGGGTGGGGGCAGATACGCAGTATTTT. It specifies CASRTTGVGADTQYF.